This TCR beta chain was profiled in a study of blood T cell repertoires in COVID-19. Authors' processing steps: Reference gene primer amplification in the assay estimated nucleated cell counts. Here immunoSEQ multiplex PCR was the method, and the copy in TCRdb shows in-frame clones only, minus some. V and J calls and clone size come straight from that table; D and trimming were deduced from the DNA. The profile shows some 370,000 clones, 80% to 90% of them singletons. CDR1 and CDR2 (germline): SNHLY, FYNNEI. The CDR3 spans 14 residues. J lost 0 bases, V lost 5 bases, and 2 bases had no gene match. The sequencing sample was made of peripheral blood. The sequence derives from a man aged 35 to 55 with acute or convalescent COVID-19. The V call is TRBV2, the J call TRBJ1-2; 8 nucleotides line up with TRBD1. CDR3 nucleotides: TGTGCCAGCAGTTCACAGGGGGCTAACTATGGCTACACCTTC. Amino acids: CASSSQGANYGYTF.